Presented here are 9 T cell receptor beta chains from one specimen sequenced in a study of chemoradiotherapy in HPV16-positive cancers. This table comes from immunoSEQ multiplex PCR, and its TCRdb copy is limited to in-frame clones, with some not included. Of some 8,800 clones in the sample, roughly 77% are singletons; the top ten hold around 10%. This sample was taken from a patient who underwent chemoradiotherapy. The source is a human donor with HPV-associated anogenital cancer.

The V call is TRBV7-9, the J call TRBJ2-5; D not resolved. Trimming pared 5 bases from V and 2 bases from J, leaving 12 bases between. The CDR3 runs 14 residues. CDR1 is SEHNR, CDR2 FQNEAQ, per germline (reference sequence). CDR3 coding DNA: TGTGCCAGCAGCCGCCCACGGTGGCAAGAGACCCAGTACTTC. It codes for CASSRPRWQETQYF.

The chain links TRBV9 to TRBJ2-5; 9 bases match TRBD1. The V and J ends lost 3 bases and 5 bases, in that order; junction bases with no gene match: 5. This CDR3 has 14 amino acids. Per germline, CDR1 SGDLS and CDR2 YYNGEE. CDR3 bases: TGTGCCAGCAGCGGGACAGGGGTGAGCGAGACCCAGTACTTC. Encoded protein: CASSGTGVSETQYF.

The chain links TRBV11-2 to TRBJ2-5; a weak D match, TRBD2 (8 bases). V dropped 11 bases and J dropped 1 base, with 20 bases sitting between them. The CDR3 is made up of 15 amino acids. Germline CDR1 and CDR2: SGHAT and FQNNGV. The CDR3 region is CAAWLRGDSQETQYF. The DNA of the CDR3 is TGTGCCGCCTGGCTGCGGGGGGACAGCCAAGAGACCCAGTACTTC.

The chain has TRBV5-1 and TRBJ2-1; TRBD1 agrees at 9 bases. The V gene's germline CDR1 is SGHRS and CDR2 YFSETQ. The CDR3 has 18 amino acids. J lost 3 bases, V lost 0 bases, and 10 bases had no gene match. DNA of the CDR3: TGCGCCAGCAGCTTGGATTGGTTGTCGGGACAGGGCTACAATGAGCAGTTCTTC. Its translation is CASSLDWLSGQGYNEQFF.

A single count supports this clone. The gene calls are TRBV4-3 and TRBJ2-5, with 7 positions matching TRBD2. CDR3 length equals 14 residues. CDR1 and CDR2 (germline): LGHNA, YSLEER. The junction had 5 bases not matched to a gene; V was cut back by 2 bases and J by 5 bases. The CDR3 coding sequence is TGCGCCAGCAGCCAACGACTAGCTTCCGAGACCCAGTACTTC. It yields the protein CASSQRLASETQYF.

The chain joins TRBV7-2 to TRBJ2-5, with D perhaps TRBD1 or TRBD2 (6 bases each). The germline V and J ends were trimmed by 7 bases and 7 bases, with 19 bases remaining between them. Germline V gene sequence: CDR1 SGHTA, CDR2 FQGNSA. The CDR3 sequence is 14 residues long. The CDR3 loop is CASNSGARYGTQYF. DNA for the CDR3: TGTGCCAGCAACTCGGGGGCCCGGTACGGGACCCAGTACTTC.

The rearrangement joins TRBV9 to TRBJ1-1; D remains ambiguous. Germline assignment: CDR1 SGDLS and CDR2 YYNGEE. Trimming left V 5 bases short and J 0 bases short, with 11 bases between. This CDR3 is 14 amino acids long. In DNA form, the CDR3 reads TGTGCCAGCAGTCCCCACAGCATGAACACTGAAGCTTTCTTT. Its protein is CASSPHSMNTEAFF.

This clone turned up a few times. The chain uses TRBV6-5 and TRBJ2-2; the D gene is possibly TRBD2 (5 bases). The V gene lost 9 bases and the J gene lost 1 base, with 12 bases spanning the gap. The CDR3 loop spans 14 amino acids. Germline assignment: CDR1 MNHEY and CDR2 SVGAGI. The CDR3 DNA reads TGTGCCAGTTGTCTGGCGGGGAACACCGGGGAGCTGTTTTTT. Translated: CASCLAGNTGELFF.

The chain is built from TRBV5-1 and TRBJ1-5; D unresolved. Germline V gene sequence: CDR1 SGHRS, CDR2 YFSETQ. V lost 0 bases, J lost 5 bases, and 9 bases lay in between. This CDR3 is built from 14 residues. CDR3 residues: CASSLGGGDQPQHF. CDR3 DNA sequence: TGCGCCAGCAGCTTGGGCGGTGGGGATCAGCCCCAGCATTTT.